The present TCR beta chain was sequenced within a study of T cell responses to AZD1222 COVID-19 vaccine. Study findings and constraints: Increases in Spike-specific TCR breadth and depth were seen after two AZD1222 doses.

This clone appeared once. The antigen remains unidentified. J was trimmed by 0 bases and V by 5 bases; bases with no gene match: 10. The CDR3 is made up of 17 amino acids. Germline assignment: CDR1 SGHVS and CDR2 FNYEAQ. The analysis combined second doses at about 4 or about 12 weeks. Profiling relied on immunoSEQ multiplex PCR, and the TCRdb table lists in-frame clones only, not all of them. This table holds fewer than 130,000 clones, about nine tenths found once. The chain links TRBV7-6 to TRBJ1-3, with 7 bases lining up with TRBD1. The TCR originated in an adult who received the AZD1222 COVID-19 vaccine. This sample comprised peripheral blood, obtained 28 days after the second AZD1222 dose. CDR3 in DNA: TGTGCCAGCAGCCGTAGGGGGCCGGGGAGCTCTGGAAACACCATATATTTT. This codes for CASSRRGPGSSGNTIYF.